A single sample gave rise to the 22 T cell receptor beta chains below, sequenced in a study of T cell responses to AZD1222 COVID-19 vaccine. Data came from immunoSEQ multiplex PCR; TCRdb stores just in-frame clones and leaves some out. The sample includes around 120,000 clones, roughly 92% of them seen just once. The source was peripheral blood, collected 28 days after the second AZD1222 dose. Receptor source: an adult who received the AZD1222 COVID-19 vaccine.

The DNA for the CDR3 is TGTGCCAGTAGTACACGTCCCTACTCTGGGGCCAACGTCCTGACTTTC. The encoded protein is CASSTRPYSGANVLTF. The V gene is TRBV19, the J gene TRBJ2-6, with D hard to call. V was pared by 4 bases and J by 0 bases, with 10 bases between. The germline CDR1 and CDR2 sequences are LNHDA and SQIVND (reference sequence). There are 16 residues in the CDR3.

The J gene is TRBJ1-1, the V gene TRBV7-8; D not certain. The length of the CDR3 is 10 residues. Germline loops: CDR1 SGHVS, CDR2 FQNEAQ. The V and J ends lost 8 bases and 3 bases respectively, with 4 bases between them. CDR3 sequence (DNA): TGTGCCAGCGGGGACACTGAAGCTTTCTTT. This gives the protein CASGDTEAFF.

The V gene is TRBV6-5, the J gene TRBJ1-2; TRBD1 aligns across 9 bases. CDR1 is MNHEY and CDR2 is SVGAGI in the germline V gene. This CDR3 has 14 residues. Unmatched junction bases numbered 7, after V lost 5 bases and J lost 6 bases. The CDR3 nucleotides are TGTGCCAGCAGTCCCGGGACAGGGTTAAATGGCTACACCTTC. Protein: CASSPGTGLNGYTF.

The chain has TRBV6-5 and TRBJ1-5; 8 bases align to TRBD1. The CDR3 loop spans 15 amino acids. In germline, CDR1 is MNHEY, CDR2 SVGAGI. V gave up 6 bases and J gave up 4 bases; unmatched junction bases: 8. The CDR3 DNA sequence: TGTGCCAGCAGCATTGGACAGGGAGGGAATCAGCCCCAGCATTTT. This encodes CASSIGQGGNQPQHF.

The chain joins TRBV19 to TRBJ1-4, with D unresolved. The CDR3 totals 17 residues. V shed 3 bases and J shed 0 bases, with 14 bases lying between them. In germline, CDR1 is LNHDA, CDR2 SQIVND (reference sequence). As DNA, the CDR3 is TGTGCCAGTAGTATCCGGCCAGCCCTTGCAACTAATGAAAAACTGTTTTTT. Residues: CASSIRPALATNEKLFF. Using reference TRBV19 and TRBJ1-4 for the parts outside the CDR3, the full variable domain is DGGITQSPKYLFRKEGQNVTLSCEQNLNHDAMYWYRQDPGQGLRLIYYSQIVNDFQKGDIAEGYSVSREKKESFPLTVTSAQKNPTAFYLCASSIRPALATNEKLFFGSGTQLSVL.

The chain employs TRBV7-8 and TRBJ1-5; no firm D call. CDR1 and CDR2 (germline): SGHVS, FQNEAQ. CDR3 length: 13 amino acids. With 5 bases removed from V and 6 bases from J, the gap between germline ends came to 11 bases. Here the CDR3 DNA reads TGTGCCAGCAGCGGACCGTTCGGTCAGCCCCAGCATTTT. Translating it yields CASSGPFGQPQHF.

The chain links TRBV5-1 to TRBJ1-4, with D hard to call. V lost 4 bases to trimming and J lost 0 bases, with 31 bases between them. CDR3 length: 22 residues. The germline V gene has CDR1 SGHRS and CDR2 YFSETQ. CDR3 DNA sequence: TGCGCCAGCAGCCCGGACGGAAGTGACCGGGCACACCTGATTTCAACTAATGAAAAACTGTTTTTT. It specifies CASSPDGSDRAHLISTNEKLFF.

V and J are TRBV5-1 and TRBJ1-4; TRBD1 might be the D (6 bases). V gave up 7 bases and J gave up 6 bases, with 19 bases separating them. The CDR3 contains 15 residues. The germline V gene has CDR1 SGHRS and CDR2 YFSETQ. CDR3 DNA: TGCGCCAGCCGGTGGACAGCCGCTGGAGATGAAAAACTGTTTTTT. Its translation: CASRWTAAGDEKLFF.

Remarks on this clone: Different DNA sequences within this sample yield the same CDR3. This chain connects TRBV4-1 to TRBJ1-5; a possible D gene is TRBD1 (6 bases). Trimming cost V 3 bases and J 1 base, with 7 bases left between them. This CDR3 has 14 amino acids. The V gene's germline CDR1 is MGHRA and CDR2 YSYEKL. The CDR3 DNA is TGCGCCAGCAGCCAGGACAGAAGCAATCAGCCCCAGCATTTT. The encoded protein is CASSQDRSNQPQHF.

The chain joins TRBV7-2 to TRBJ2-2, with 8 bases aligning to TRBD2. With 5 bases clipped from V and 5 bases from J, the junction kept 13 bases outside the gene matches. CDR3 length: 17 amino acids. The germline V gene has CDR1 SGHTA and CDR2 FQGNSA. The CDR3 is CASSHPGVAGKTGELFF. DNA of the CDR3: TGTGCCAGCAGCCACCCGGGGGTAGCGGGAAAAACCGGGGAGCTGTTTTTT.

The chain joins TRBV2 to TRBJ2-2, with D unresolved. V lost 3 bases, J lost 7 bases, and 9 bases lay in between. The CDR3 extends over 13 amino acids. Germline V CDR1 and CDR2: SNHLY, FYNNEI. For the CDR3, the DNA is TGTGCCAGCAGTGACCCACCGGACGGGGAGCTGTTTTTT. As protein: CASSDPPDGELFF.

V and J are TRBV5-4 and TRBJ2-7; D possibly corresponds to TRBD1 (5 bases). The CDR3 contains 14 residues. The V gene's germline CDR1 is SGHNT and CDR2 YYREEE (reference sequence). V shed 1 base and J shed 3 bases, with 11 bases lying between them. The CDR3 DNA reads TGTGCCAGCAGCTTGAGGGGCCGCCTCTACGAGCAGTACTTC. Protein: CASSLRGRLYEQYF.

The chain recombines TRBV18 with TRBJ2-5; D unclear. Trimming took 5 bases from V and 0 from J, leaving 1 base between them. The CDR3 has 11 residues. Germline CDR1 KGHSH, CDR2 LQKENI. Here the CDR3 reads CASSDQETQYF. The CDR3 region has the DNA TGTGCCAGCTCAGACCAAGAGACCCAGTACTTC.

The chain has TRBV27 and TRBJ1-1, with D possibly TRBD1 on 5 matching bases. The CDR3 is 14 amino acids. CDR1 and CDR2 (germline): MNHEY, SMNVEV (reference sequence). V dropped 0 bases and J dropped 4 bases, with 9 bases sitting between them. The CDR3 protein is CASSLSRVATEAFF. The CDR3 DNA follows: TGTGCCAGCAGTTTATCCAGGGTGGCCACTGAAGCTTTCTTT.

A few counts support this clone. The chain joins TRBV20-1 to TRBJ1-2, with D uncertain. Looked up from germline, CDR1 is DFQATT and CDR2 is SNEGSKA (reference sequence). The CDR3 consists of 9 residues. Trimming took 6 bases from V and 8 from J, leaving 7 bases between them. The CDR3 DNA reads TGCAGTGCCCTGGACGGCTACACCTTC. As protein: CSALDGYTF.

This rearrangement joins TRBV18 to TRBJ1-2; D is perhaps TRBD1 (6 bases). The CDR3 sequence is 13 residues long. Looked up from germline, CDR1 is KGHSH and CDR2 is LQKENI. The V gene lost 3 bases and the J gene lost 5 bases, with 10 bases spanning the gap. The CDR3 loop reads CASSPDRGYGYTF. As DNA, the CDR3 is TGTGCCAGCTCACCGGACAGAGGGTATGGCTACACCTTC.

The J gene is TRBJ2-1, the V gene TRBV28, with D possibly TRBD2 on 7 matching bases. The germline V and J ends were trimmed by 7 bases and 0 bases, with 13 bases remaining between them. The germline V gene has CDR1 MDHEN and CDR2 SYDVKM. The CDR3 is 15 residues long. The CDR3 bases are TGTGCCAGCACCTGGGGGGGCTACTCCTACAATGAGCAGTTCTTC. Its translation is CASTWGGYSYNEQFF.

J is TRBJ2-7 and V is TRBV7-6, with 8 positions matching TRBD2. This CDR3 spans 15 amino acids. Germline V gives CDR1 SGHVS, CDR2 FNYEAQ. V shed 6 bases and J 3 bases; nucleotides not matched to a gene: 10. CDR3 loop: CASRERGIRLYEQYF. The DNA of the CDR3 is TGTGCCAGCAGAGAGCGGGGGATACGTCTCTACGAGCAGTACTTC. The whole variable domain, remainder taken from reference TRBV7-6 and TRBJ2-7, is GAGVSQSPRYKVTKRGQDVALRCDPISGHVSLYWYRQALGQGPEFLTYFNYEAQQDKSGLPNDRFSAERPEGSISTLTIQRTEQRDSAMYRCASRERGIRLYEQYFGPGTRLTVT.

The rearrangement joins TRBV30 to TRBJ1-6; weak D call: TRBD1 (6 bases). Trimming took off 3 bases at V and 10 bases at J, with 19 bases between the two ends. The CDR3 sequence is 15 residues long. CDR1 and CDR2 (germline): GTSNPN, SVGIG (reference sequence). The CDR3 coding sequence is TGTGCCTGGAGAGATATACAGGGCTGGGGCTCACCCCTCCACTTT. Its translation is CAWRDIQGWGSPLHF. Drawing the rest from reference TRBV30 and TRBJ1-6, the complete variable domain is SQTIHQWPATLVQPVGSPLSLECTVEGTSNPNLYWYRQAAGRGLQLLFYSVGIGQISSEVPQNLSASRPQDRQFILSSKKLLLSDSGFYLCAWRDIQGWGSPLHFGNGTRLTVT.

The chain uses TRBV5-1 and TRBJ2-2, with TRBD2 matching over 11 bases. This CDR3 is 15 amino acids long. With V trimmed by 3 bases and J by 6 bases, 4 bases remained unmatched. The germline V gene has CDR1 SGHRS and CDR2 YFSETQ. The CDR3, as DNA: TGCGCCAGCAGCTCACTAGCGGGAGTACCCGGGGAGCTGTTTTTT. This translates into CASSSLAGVPGELFF.

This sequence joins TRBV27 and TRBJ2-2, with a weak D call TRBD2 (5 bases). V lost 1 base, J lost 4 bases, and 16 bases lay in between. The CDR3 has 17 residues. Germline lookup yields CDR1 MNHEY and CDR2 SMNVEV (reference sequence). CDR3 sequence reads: CASSLFSNPGFTGELFF. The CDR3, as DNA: TGTGCCAGCAGTTTATTTTCCAACCCGGGGTTCACCGGGGAGCTGTTTTTT.

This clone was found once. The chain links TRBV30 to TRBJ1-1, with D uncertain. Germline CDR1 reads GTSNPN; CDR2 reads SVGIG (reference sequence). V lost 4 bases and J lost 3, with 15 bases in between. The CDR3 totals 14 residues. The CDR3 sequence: CAWTGALMDTEAFF. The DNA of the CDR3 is TGTGCCTGGACAGGAGCGTTGATGGACACTGAAGCTTTCTTT.